Shown below are 32 T cell receptor beta chains from a single sample sequenced in a study of naive and memory T cell subsets. An equimolar mix of two oligonucleotides served as the beta constant-region primer for TRBC1 and TRBC2. The ligated cDNA underwent four PCR rounds using SP2 and nested alpha and beta constant-region primers. Using its own MiXCR run on the UMI-ligation and nested PCR reads, TCRdb lists one record per CDR3 protein. The sample lists 95,000 to 150,000 distinct CDR3 sequences, 30% to 45% occurring once. Specimen: central memory CD4+ T cells from blood. The origin of the receptors is a human donor in good health.

This chain joins TRBV30 and TRBJ2-7; D call uncertain. V was pared by 2 bases and J by 3 bases, with 5 bases between. Germline V gene sequence: CDR1 GTSNPN, CDR2 SVGIG (reference sequence). CDR3 length equals 11 residues. The CDR3 spells CAWSSVYEQYF. The CDR3 nucleotides read TGTGCCTGGAGTTCCGTCTACGAGCAGTACTTC.

This clonotype was picked up one time. This sequence joins TRBV11-2 and TRBJ2-1; TRBD1 aligns across 10 bases. Per germline, CDR1 SGHAT and CDR2 FQNNGV. The J segment lost 9 bases and the V segment lost 2 bases, leaving 10 bases of the junction unmatched. The CDR3 length is 16 residues. This CDR3 reads CASSLRLGQGLGEQFF. The CDR3, as DNA: TGTGCCAGCAGCTTAAGGTTGGGACAGGGGCTGGGTGAGCAGTTCTTC.

This clonotype was seen only a few times. The chain is built from TRBV28 and TRBJ2-2; D is undetermined. Trimming removed 2 bases from V and 0 bases from J, with 7 bases in between. CDR1 and CDR2 (germline): MDHEN, SYDVKM. This CDR3 has 15 residues. This CDR3 is CASSLHGTNTGELFF. The CDR3 coding sequence is TGTGCCAGCAGTTTACACGGAACGAACACCGGGGAGCTGTTTTTT.

This CDR3 reads CASSTGQTYNSPLHF. The CDR3 nucleotides read TGTGCCAGTAGTACAGGACAGACATATAATTCACCCCTCCACTTT. This chain links TRBV19 with TRBJ1-6, with D possibly being TRBD1 (6 bases). Germline V lookup: CDR1 LNHDA, CDR2 SQIVND (reference sequence). Trimming took off 4 bases at V and 4 bases at J, with 11 bases between the two ends. The CDR3 spans 15 residues.

The chain joins TRBV29-1 to TRBJ1-3; a possible D gene is TRBD1 (6 bases). V lost 6 bases to trimming and J lost 0 bases, with 9 bases between them. This CDR3 is 13 amino acids long. Germline lookup yields CDR1 SQVTM and CDR2 ANQGSEA. CDR3 residues: CSVKQGSGNTIYF. In DNA form, the CDR3 reads TGCAGCGTCAAACAGGGCTCTGGAAACACCATATATTTT.

This chain joins TRBV7-2 and TRBJ2-5, with 7 bases fitting TRBD2. CDR1 SGHTA and CDR2 FQGNSA come from the germline V gene. Trimming took 3 bases from V and 5 from J; bases not matched to a gene: 3. The CDR3 is 13 amino acids. Here the CDR3 reads CASSLTSLETQYF. CDR3 nucleotide sequence: TGTGCCAGCAGCTTGACTAGCCTGGAGACCCAGTACTTC.

This clonotype was seen only a few times. This chain's CDR3 is CASSYSWGASLGYTF. CDR3 nucleotides: TGTGCCAGCAGTTACTCGTGGGGGGCGAGCCTTGGCTACACCTTC. V is TRBV6-5 and J is TRBJ1-2, with D possibly TRBD1 on 6 matching bases. There are 15 residues in the CDR3. Trimming removed 0 bases from V and 7 bases from J, with 15 bases in between. Germline CDR1 and CDR2: MNHEY and SVGAGI.

The rearrangement joins TRBV29-1 to TRBJ2-3; TRBD2 matches at 7 bases. Trimming took 6 bases from V and 2 from J; bases not matched to a gene: 14. Germline V gives CDR1 SQVTM, CDR2 ANQGSEA. The CDR3 spans 16 residues. The CDR3 DNA reads as TGCAGCGTCTTATCAGACTTGCGGGAGAACACAGATACGCAGTATTTT. Translated, it gives CSVLSDLRENTDTQYF.

In this sample, this clonotype turned up many times. The chain has TRBV20-1 and TRBJ2-1, with 9 bases matching TRBD2. The CDR3 contains 14 residues. The junction had 5 bases not matched to a gene; V was cut back by 5 bases and J by 3 bases. Germline V gives CDR1 DFQATT, CDR2 SNEGSKA (reference sequence). This CDR3 is CSAGTSRGYNEQFF. As DNA, the CDR3 is TGCAGTGCTGGGACTAGCCGGGGCTACAATGAGCAGTTCTTC.

This clonotype was counted a few times. The V call is TRBV28, the J call TRBJ1-2; D not certain. This CDR3 is built from 11 residues. CDR1 is MDHEN, CDR2 SYDVKM, per germline. V shed 7 bases and J shed 8 bases, with 11 bases lying between them. CDR3 in DNA: TGTGCCAGCAATGGGGAGTGGGGCTACACCTTC. Its translation: CASNGEWGYTF.

The rearrangement links TRBV7-6 to TRBJ2-5, with 7 bases fitting TRBD1. The CDR3 has 15 amino acids. CDR1 is SGHVS and CDR2 is FNYEAQ in the germline V gene. Trimming at V came to 1 base and at J to 2 bases, leaving 4 bases not matched to a gene. The CDR3 protein is CASSLVQGQQETQYF. CDR3 DNA: TGTGCCAGCAGCTTAGTCCAGGGACAGCAAGAGACCCAGTACTTC.

The chain joins TRBV25-1 to TRBJ2-7; TRBD1 or TRBD2 may be the D gene (6 bases each). CDR3 length: 13 amino acids. V gave up 6 bases and J gave up 3 bases, with 12 bases separating them. CDR1 MGHDK and CDR2 SYGVNS come from the germline V gene. CDR3 protein: CASSQGGGYEQYF. In DNA, the CDR3 is TGTGCCAGCAGCCAAGGGGGAGGCTACGAGCAGTACTTC.

CDR3 nucleotide sequence: TGTGCCAGCAGCTTAGCCAATATCGTAGACCGCCTCTATGGCTACACCTTC. This sequence encodes CASSLANIVDRLYGYTF. The chain has TRBV7-8 and TRBJ1-2; D call uncertain. Germline CDR1 SGHVS, CDR2 FQNEAQ. The CDR3 is 17 residues long. Trimming removed 0 bases at V and 4 bases at J, with 18 bases between.

The sample holds a few counts of this clonotype. The chain has TRBV2 and TRBJ2-7; a possible D gene is TRBD1 (6 bases). Germline assignment: CDR1 SNHLY and CDR2 FYNNEI. The length of the CDR3 is 15 residues. V lost 6 bases, J lost 0 bases, and 15 bases lay in between. Written as DNA, the CDR3 is TGTGCCAGCAGAGAACGGGGACACAGCTCCTACGAGCAGTACTTC. It specifies CASRERGHSSYEQYF.

The chain employs TRBV30 and TRBJ2-6, with a tentative D call TRBD1 (6 bases). The CDR3 has 17 residues. Germline assignment: CDR1 GTSNPN and CDR2 SVGIG (reference sequence). The V end lost 4 bases, the J end lost 0 bases, and 16 bases lay between the germline ends. For the CDR3, the DNA is TGTGCCTGGACTAAACGACAGGCCATCTCTGGGGCCAACGTCCTGACTTTC. Translated: CAWTKRQAISGANVLTF.

The chain has TRBV4-3 and TRBJ2-3, with 8 bases that match TRBD2. The length of the CDR3 is 18 residues. CDR1 and CDR2 (germline): LGHNA, YSLEER. J lost 2 bases, V lost 0 bases, and 10 bases had no gene match. Here the CDR3 reads CASSQDWGTREITDTQYF. The CDR3 coding sequence is TGCGCCAGCAGCCAAGATTGGGGGACTAGGGAAATCACAGATACGCAGTATTTT.

This clonotype has only a few counts. This CDR3 is CASSLGQGARSPLHF. The DNA of the CDR3 is TGCGCCAGCAGCTTGGGACAGGGGGCACGTTCACCCCTCCACTTT. The V and J genes are TRBV5-1 and TRBJ1-6; 10 positions agree with TRBD1. The germline V gene has CDR1 SGHRS and CDR2 YFSETQ. Trimming at V came to 0 bases and at J to 9 bases, leaving 3 bases not matched to a gene. The CDR3 is 15 residues long.

This chain connects TRBV12-3 or TRBV12-4 to TRBJ2-1, with D unresolved. The CDR3 has 14 amino acids. V lost 6 bases and J 5 bases, leaving 14 bases between the germline ends. The CDR3 DNA is TGTGCCAGCAGCACCGGGCCGCTGAACAATGAGCAGTTCTTC. This gives the protein CASSTGPLNNEQFF.

In its sample, this clonotype was seen a few times. V usage is TRBV6-5 and J usage is TRBJ1-1; possibly TRBD1 for D (5 bases). The CDR3 spans 13 residues. Deletions cut 8 bases from V and 1 base from J, with 11 bases between. Germline-derived CDR1 and CDR2 are MNHEY and SVGAGI. CDR3 in amino acids: CASLAGQNTEAFF. CDR3 DNA: TGTGCCAGCCTCGCAGGGCAGAACACTGAAGCTTTCTTT.

The chain joins TRBV3-1 to TRBJ2-2, with TRBD2 identical over 8 bases. The CDR3 is made up of 17 amino acids. Unmatched junction bases numbered 9, after V lost 4 bases and J lost 2 bases. Germline CDR1 reads LGHDT; CDR2 reads YNNKEL (reference sequence). Here the CDR3 reads CASSPWPTSANTGELFF. CDR3 bases: TGTGCCAGCAGCCCCTGGCCGACTAGCGCAAACACCGGGGAGCTGTTTTTT.

The chain couples TRBV11-2 to TRBJ2-6; TRBD1 might be the D (5 bases). There are 18 residues in the CDR3. The ends were cut back, 5 bases at V and 0 bases at J, with 17 bases in the middle. Germline CDR1 and CDR2: SGHAT and FQNNGV. The CDR3 region is CASSLPPGSFSGANVLTF. In DNA form, the CDR3 reads TGTGCCAGCAGCCTCCCGCCAGGGTCATTCTCTGGGGCCAACGTCCTGACTTTC.

This clonotype was seen only a few times. The chain links TRBV20-1 to TRBJ1-4, with 8 bases that match TRBD1. The CDR3 runs to 15 residues. CDR1 and CDR2 (germline): DFQATT, SNEGSKA (reference sequence). V was clipped by 6 bases and J by 6 bases; unmatched bases: 12. This CDR3 reads CSARPMGTGDEKLFF. CDR3 DNA: TGCAGTGCCCGTCCCATGGGGACAGGAGATGAAAAACTGTTTTTT.

There are a few counts of this clonotype. The chain has TRBV28 and TRBJ2-7; D is unclear. Trimming shortened V by 7 bases and J by 4 bases, and 8 bases separated the two germline ends. The germline gives CDR1 MDHEN, CDR2 SYDVKM. The CDR3 sequence is 11 residues long. This CDR3 is CASTSIYEQYF. CDR3 DNA sequence: TGTGCCAGCACCTCCATTTACGAGCAGTACTTC.

The chain recombines TRBV27 with TRBJ2-3, with D uncertain. From germline, CDR1 is MNHEY and CDR2 SMNVEV (reference sequence). The V and J ends lost 5 bases and 1 base respectively, with 7 bases between them. The CDR3 sequence is 13 residues long. In DNA form, the CDR3 reads TGTGCCAGCAGTCTATTTGGCACAGATACGCAGTATTTT. Its translation: CASSLFGTDTQYF.

V and J are TRBV6-1 and TRBJ2-3; 10 nucleotides agree with TRBD2. CDR1 MNHNS and CDR2 SASEGT come from the germline V gene. J gave up 2 bases and V 5 bases, and 4 bases lay outside the gene matches. The CDR3 is 15 residues long. The CDR3 region has the DNA TGTGCCAGCAGTATTACTAGCGGGACCACAGATACGCAGTATTTT. This gives the protein CASSITSGTTDTQYF.

This sequence joins TRBV5-1 and TRBJ2-3; 9 positions match TRBD2. This CDR3 comprises 18 residues. After removal of 1 base from V and 3 bases from J, the junction contained 12 bases not matched to a gene. CDR1 is SGHRS and CDR2 is YFSETQ in the germline V gene. CDR3: CASSLSAGGSPRTDTQYF. CDR3 bases: TGCGCCAGCAGCTTGTCGGCGGGAGGGTCACCCCGAACAGATACGCAGTATTTT.

This clonotype was detected a few times. CDR3 coding DNA: TGTGCCAGCAGTGAAGAGTGGGGGACCTGGGCCCAGTACTTC. This sequence encodes CASSEEWGTWAQYF. The rearrangement joins TRBV2 to TRBJ2-5, with D perhaps assigned TRBD1 or TRBD2 (5 bases each). Germline values: CDR1 SNHLY, CDR2 FYNNEI. CDR3 size: 14 residues. V lost 1 base and J lost 9, with 15 bases in between.

The gene calls are TRBV5-6 and TRBJ2-1, with TRBD1 matching over 11 bases. J gave up 4 bases and V 1 base, and 10 bases lay outside the gene matches. Germline V gene data show CDR1 as SGHDT and CDR2 as YYEEEE. This CDR3 is built from 18 residues. The CDR3, as DNA: TGTGCCAGCAGCTTGTCTCTTAATCGGGACAGGGGGTACAATGAGCAGTTCTTC. Translation gives CASSLSLNRDRGYNEQFF.

The chain joins TRBV25-1 to TRBJ1-1; the D is unclear. The CDR3 has 13 residues. With 6 bases removed from V and 6 bases from J, the gap between germline ends came to 14 bases. Germline values: CDR1 MGHDK, CDR2 SYGVNS. CDR3 region: CASRQLPGAEAFF. As DNA, the CDR3 is TGTGCCAGCAGACAGTTACCCGGCGCTGAAGCTTTCTTT.

This clonotype was seen a few times. The rearrangement links TRBV11-2 to TRBJ2-1, with TRBD1 as a possible D gene (6 bases). Trimming shortened V by 7 bases and J by 10 bases, and 17 bases separated the two germline ends. CDR3 length: 13 residues. Germline CDR1 reads SGHAT; CDR2 reads FQNNGV. This CDR3 is CASKLILTGEQFF. As DNA, the CDR3 is TGTGCCAGCAAGCTTATTCTTACAGGGGAGCAGTTCTTC.

The chain joins TRBV6-2 or TRBV6-3 to TRBJ1-5; the D is unclear. The CDR3 extends over 15 amino acids. Trimming removed 7 bases from V and 3 bases from J, with 16 bases in between. Germline CDR1 is MNHEY and CDR2 is SVGEGT. The CDR3 protein is CASTPRFVINQPQHF. DNA for the CDR3: TGTGCCAGCACTCCCCGCTTCGTTATCAATCAGCCCCAGCATTTT.

This clonotype occurred many times. This sequence joins TRBV6-2 or TRBV6-3 and TRBJ2-5; TRBD2 aligns across 8 bases. The CDR3 contains 16 residues. V was clipped by 5 bases and J by 2 bases; unmatched bases: 10. Germline V CDR1 and CDR2: MNHEY, SVGEGT. The CDR3 coding sequence is TGTGCCAGCAGTATGTTACTAGCGGTCATGCAAGAGACCCAGTACTTC. Translated, it gives CASSMLLAVMQETQYF.